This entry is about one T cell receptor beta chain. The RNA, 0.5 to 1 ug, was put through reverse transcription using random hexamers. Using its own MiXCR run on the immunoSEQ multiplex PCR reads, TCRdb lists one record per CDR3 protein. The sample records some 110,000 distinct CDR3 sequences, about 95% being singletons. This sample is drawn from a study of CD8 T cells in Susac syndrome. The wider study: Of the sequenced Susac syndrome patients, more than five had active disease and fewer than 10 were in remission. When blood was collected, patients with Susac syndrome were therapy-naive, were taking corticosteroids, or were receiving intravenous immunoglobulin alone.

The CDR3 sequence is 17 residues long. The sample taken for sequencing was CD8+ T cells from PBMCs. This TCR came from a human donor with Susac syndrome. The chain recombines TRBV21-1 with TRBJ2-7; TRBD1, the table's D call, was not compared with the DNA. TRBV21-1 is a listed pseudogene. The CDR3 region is CASSKVGRGQGTYEQYF. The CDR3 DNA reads TGTGCCAGCAGCAAAGTCGGGAGGGGACAGGGGACGTACGAGCAGTACTTC.